The rows below give T cell receptor beta chains drawn from one sample of a study of Graves' ophthalmopathy and Graves' hyperthyroidism. TCRdb re-called the multiplex PCR reads through MiXCR, storing one row per CDR3 protein. The sample yields roughly 410,000 distinct CDR3 sequences, 15% to 17% seen once. Sequencing was carried out using peripheral blood. These receptors were taken from a woman aged 18-29 years with stable Graves' hyperthyroidism. Each CDR3 is given with its conserved first and last residue. Each record gives: clone size, J gene, V gene, D gene, CDR3 DNA, CDR3 protein. The D gene is left open where the match is weak. Clone size appears in some rows only: once, few, many, or a class for an expanded clone.

clone_size: many
j_call: TRBJ1-1
v_call: TRBV7-8
d_call: NA
cdr3_nt: TGTGCCAGCAGCTTATTCAGGGCTCAGAAAACTGAAGCTTTCTTT
cdr3_aa: CASSLFRAQKTEAFF

clone_size: many
j_call: TRBJ1-1
v_call: TRBV2
d_call: NA
cdr3_nt: TGTGCCAGCAGCCTTACAGGGTACACTGAAGCTTTCTTT
cdr3_aa: CASSLTGYTEAFF

clone_size: many
j_call: TRBJ1-2
v_call: TRBV5-1
d_call: TRBD1
cdr3_nt: TGCGCCAGCAGCCGGGGACAGATCCGCTCTGGCTACACCTTC
cdr3_aa: CASSRGQIRSGYTF

clone_size: NA
j_call: TRBJ2-7
v_call: TRBV6-5
d_call: NA
cdr3_nt: TGTGCCAGCAGTTACTCGAATTCGGGGCTCGAGCAGTACTTC
cdr3_aa: CASSYSNSGLEQYF

clone_size: many
j_call: TRBJ1-3
v_call: TRBV12-3/TRBV12-4
d_call: NA
cdr3_nt: TGTGCCAGCAGCCCGGCCCAAACTGGAAACACCATATATTTT
cdr3_aa: CASSPAQTGNTIYF

clone_size: many
j_call: TRBJ1-6
v_call: TRBV25-1
d_call: NA
cdr3_nt: TGTGCCAGCAGTGACTGGGGGGGGGATCAGTCACCCCTCCACTTT
cdr3_aa: CASSDWGGDQSPLHF

clone_size: many
j_call: TRBJ1-1
v_call: TRBV20-1
d_call: TRBD1
cdr3_nt: TGCAGTGCTAGAGAAAGGGGGCGGATAAACACTGAAGCTTTCTTT
cdr3_aa: CSARERGRINTEAFF

clone_size: many
j_call: TRBJ2-7
v_call: TRBV12-5
d_call: TRBD1
cdr3_nt: TGTGCTAGTGGTTTGGGGACAGGACCTTACTACGAGCAGTACTTC
cdr3_aa: CASGLGTGPYYEQYF

clone_size: many
j_call: TRBJ1-2
v_call: TRBV25-1
d_call: NA
cdr3_nt: TGTGTCAGCAGTGAACCCGGGGCAAGACCGGATGGCTACACCTTC
cdr3_aa: CVSSEPGARPDGYTF

clone_size: many
j_call: TRBJ2-2
v_call: TRBV6-2/TRBV6-3
d_call: NA
cdr3_nt: TGTGCCAGCAGACCGGGACGCAGGGAGCTGTTTTTT
cdr3_aa: CASRPGRRELFF

clone_size: few
j_call: TRBJ1-4
v_call: TRBV7-9
d_call: NA
cdr3_nt: TGTGCCAGCCACACCGGCACTTATGAAAAACTGTTTTTT
cdr3_aa: CASHTGTYEKLFF

clone_size: many
j_call: TRBJ1-2
v_call: TRBV7-8
d_call: NA
cdr3_nt: TGTGCCAGCAGCTTAGGGACACTCCAGAACTATGGCTACACCTTC
cdr3_aa: CASSLGTLQNYGYTF

clone_size: NA
j_call: TRBJ1-1
v_call: TRBV18
d_call: NA
cdr3_nt: TGTGCCAGCTCACCTTCGGCAGGGGTTCGGAGCACTGAAGCTTTCTTT
cdr3_aa: CASSPSAGVRSTEAFF

clone_size: NA
j_call: TRBJ2-5
v_call: TRBV4-2
d_call: TRBD1
cdr3_nt: TGTGCCAGCGGCAACCGAAAAACAGGGGGCGAAGGGTACCAAGAGACCCAGTACTTC
cdr3_aa: CASGNRKTGGEGYQETQYF

clone_size: many
j_call: TRBJ1-1
v_call: TRBV7-9
d_call: TRBD1
cdr3_nt: TGTGCCAGCAGCCTCGGGACAGTTGACACTGAAGCTTTCTTT
cdr3_aa: CASSLGTVDTEAFF

clone_size: many
j_call: TRBJ1-1
v_call: TRBV12-5
d_call: NA
cdr3_nt: TGTGCTAGTGGTTGGGGGGAAGGGGGCACTGAAGCTTTCTTT
cdr3_aa: CASGWGEGGTEAFF